This T cell receptor beta chain was sequenced in a study of blood T cells in healthy people across ages. Trimming at V came to 7 bases and at J to 15 bases, leaving 13 bases not matched to a gene. This CDR3 comprises 13 residues. Germline lookup yields CDR1 SQVTM and CDR2 ANQGSEA. The authors ran a second PCR of roughly 6 to 12 cycles using a sample-barcoded 5' primer and a J-beta primer mix. TCRdb analysed the 5' RACE reads with MiXCR anew, one entry per CDR3 protein. There are roughly 1.9 million distinct CDR3 sequences in the sample; about two fifths occur only once, and under 25% lies in the top ten.

V and J are TRBV29-1 and TRBJ2-1, with 12 positions matching TRBD1. Sequencing was carried out using blood. The TCR comes from a human donor in good health. The CDR3 nucleotides are TGCAGCGCTGGGACAGGGGGCGTTGCGCCCCTGTTCTTC. Its translation: CSAGTGGVAPLFF.